This is a list of T cell receptor beta chains from one sample in a study of CD4 T cells in relation to SARS-CoV-2 and coronaviruses. Clones were sequenced by immunoSEQ multiplex PCR, and TCRdb holds only the in-frame ones, with some missing. The data hold roughly 57,000 clones, with roughly 85% observed a single time. The sample was memory CD4+ T cells from PBMCs. These receptors originate from a human donor in good health. CDR3s include the opening cysteine and the closing phenylalanine or tryptophan.

TRBJ2-1,TRBV7-3,CASSRQGTSLYNEQFF
TRBJ1-6,TRBV28,CASSYIPDREDSPLHF
TRBJ2-7,TRBV5-8,CASSFTHEQYF
TRBJ1-6,TRBV9,CASSTQAYNSPLHF
TRBJ2-7,TRBV6-1,CASSEQPTPGGYF
TRBJ2-1,TRBV19,CASSGRGRINEQFF
TRBJ2-1,TRBV3-1/TRBV3-2,CASSPPGYNEQFF
TRBJ2-2,TRBV5-1,CASSLDEANTGELFF
TRBJ1-6,TRBV15,CATSRGGVAGSRNNSPLHF
TRBJ2-1,TRBV3-1/TRBV3-2,CASSPWTSGSSEQFF
TRBJ1-3,TRBV7-9,CASSLLGSGNTIYF
TRBJ2-5,TRBV7-9,CASSRRGSQETQYF
TRBJ2-1,TRBV4-1,CASSQPPAGSHEQFF
TRBJ2-2,TRBV28,CASSPLGFTGELFF
TRBJ2-6,TRBV23-1,CASPHRDAELGGANVLTF
TRBJ2-5,TRBV25-1,CASSEHGSQETQYF
TRBJ2-1,TRBV4-2,CASSQGIKGLAGVSSYNEQFF
TRBJ2-4,TRBV25-1,CASSDQGTAKNIQYF
TRBJ2-1,TRBV27,CASSSRVYNEQFF
TRBJ2-3,TRBV2,CASSLRADTQYF
TRBJ1-6,TRBV12-3/TRBV12-4,CASGLFYNSPLHF
TRBJ2-7,TRBV20-1,CSASPPRAAFGYEQYF
TRBJ2-2,TRBV7-9,CASSLRSAGFNTGELFF
TRBJ2-7,TRBV5-1,CASSETSGKGEQYF
TRBJ2-7,TRBV10-2,CASSELPTYEQYF
TRBJ1-3,TRBV7-9,CASSLRMTGGKNTIYF
TRBJ2-2,TRBV27,CASSTGIGDTGELFF
TRBJ1-1,TRBV24-1,CATRGTGGDTEAFF
TRBJ1-1,TRBV5-1,CASSSWSGGATEAFF
TRBJ1-4,TRBV7-9,CASSTNNPEKLFF
TRBJ1-5,TRBV6-5,CASTIRTGGNQPQHF
TRBJ2-3,TRBV28,CASRPNPGLAGAITDTQYF
TRBJ1-1,TRBV7-6,CASNRQGGLGRETEAFF
TRBJ2-1,TRBV4-2,CASSQESSGRLSEQFF
TRBJ1-6,TRBV7-9,CASSLWSGVSYNSPLHF
TRBJ1-6,TRBV5-1,CASSSAGTGNSPLHF
TRBJ1-6,TRBV30,CAWGGTSSSYNSPLHF
TRBJ2-7,TRBV29-1,CSVRDSPLEQYF
TRBJ2-3,TRBV7-2,CASSGPSPDTQYF
TRBJ2-1,TRBV27,CASSTGLATNEQFF
TRBJ2-5,TRBV9,CASSGDWGQETQYF
TRBJ2-6,TRBV19,CASKPRGAGANVLTF